Each of the 27 T cell receptor beta chains below was sequenced from the same sample in a study of blood T cell repertoires in COVID-19. Measured with immunoSEQ multiplex PCR; TCRdb has only the in-frame clones, and not every one. The table records some 330,000 clones, about 92% of them present only once. Sequencing was done on a sample of PBMCs or T cells enriched from blood (not recorded which). These receptors all stem from a woman aged 25 to 39 who had recovered from COVID-19.

The chain has TRBV4-1 and TRBJ2-1; D perhaps matches TRBD2 (5 bases). The ends were cut back, 4 bases at V and 4 bases at J, with 8 bases in the middle. CDR3 length: 13 residues. Germline CDR1 and CDR2: MGHRA and YSYEKL. The CDR3 protein is CASSLTIYNEQFF. The CDR3 DNA reads as TGCGCCAGCAGCCTGACTATTTACAATGAGCAGTTCTTC.

This clone was observed a handful of times. The rearrangement links TRBV28 to TRBJ1-5; D unclear. This CDR3 has 12 amino acids. Per germline, CDR1 MDHEN and CDR2 SYDVKM. V lost 6 bases and J 4 bases, leaving 7 bases between the germline ends. CDR3 coding DNA: TGTGCCAGCAGCAGTTTGAATCAGCCCCAGCATTTT. Protein sequence: CASSSLNQPQHF. The full variable domain, completed using reference TRBV28 and TRBJ1-5, is DVKVTQSSRYLVKRTGEKVFLECVQDMDHENMFWYRQDPGLGLRLIYFSYDVKMKEKGDIPEGYSVSREKKERFSLILESASTNQTSMYLCASSSLNQPQHFGDGTRLSIL.

This rearrangement joins TRBV2 to TRBJ2-6; 7 bases fit TRBD1. With 6 bases clipped from V and 0 bases from J, the junction kept 5 bases outside the gene matches. The CDR3 runs to 16 residues. CDR1 and CDR2 (germline): SNHLY, FYNNEI. CDR3 DNA: TGTGCCAGCAGCGCTGACAGGGACTCTGGGGCCAACGTCCTGACTTTC. Translating gives CASSADRDSGANVLTF.

This sequence joins TRBV2 and TRBJ2-1; 8 nucleotides align to TRBD2. The CDR3 loop spans 15 amino acids. Germline trimming cut 10 bases from V and 8 bases from J; bases unmatched to any gene: 16. CDR1 and CDR2 (germline): SNHLY, FYNNEI. The CDR3 DNA is TGTGCCAACCCACTAGAGCGGGAGAGCCGCGATGAGCAGTTCTTC. It yields the protein CANPLERESRDEQFF.

The CDR3 sequence: CASSLWGGELGGYTF. The CDR3 region has the DNA TGTGCCAGCAGCTTATGGGGGGGAGAACTGGGTGGCTACACCTTC. J is TRBJ1-2 and V is TRBV7-2; a possible D gene is TRBD1 (5 bases). This CDR3 spans 15 amino acids. Trimming shortened V by 2 bases and J by 7 bases, and 17 bases separated the two germline ends. Germline lookup yields CDR1 SGHTA and CDR2 FQGNSA. The whole variable domain, remainder taken from reference TRBV7-2 and TRBJ1-2, is GAGVSQSPSNKVTEKGKDVELRCDPISGHTALYWYRQSLGQGLEFLIYFQGNSAPDKSGLPSDRFSAERTGGSVSTLTIQRTQQEDSAVYLCASSLWGGELGGYTFGSGTRLTVV.

V gene TRBV6-4 combines with J gene TRBJ2-2, with no clear D. CDR1 MRHNA and CDR2 SNTAGT come from the germline V gene. The CDR3 sequence is 15 residues long. Trimming removed 0 bases at V and 6 bases at J, with 11 bases between. CDR3 sequence (DNA): TGTGCCAGCAGTGACTCGAACAGCTTCGCCGGGGAGCTGTTTTTT. This gives the protein CASSDSNSFAGELFF.

This clone occurred a few times. The genes are TRBV19 and TRBJ1-5; 7 bases are shared with TRBD1. Trimming took 7 bases from V and 2 from J; bases not matched to a gene: 26. CDR3 length: 21 amino acids. Germline CDR1 reads LNHDA; CDR2 reads SQIVND (reference sequence). The CDR3 DNA follows: TGTGCCAGTACCCTCTCGCGCGGACAGGACGGCATAATACGTGGCAATCAGCCCCAGCATTTT. Protein product: CASTLSRGQDGIIRGNQPQHF. Full variable domain (remainder filled in from reference TRBV19 and TRBJ1-5): DGGITQSPKYLFRKEGQNVTLSCEQNLNHDAMYWYRQDPGQGLRLIYYSQIVNDFQKGDIAEGYSVSREKKESFPLTVTSAQKNPTAFYLCASTLSRGQDGIIRGNQPQHFGDGTRLSIL.

The genes are TRBV9 and TRBJ2-1; TRBD2 might be the D (7 bases). CDR1 SGDLS and CDR2 YYNGEE come from the germline V gene. Trimming removed 4 bases from V and 16 bases from J, with 18 bases in between. This CDR3 region has 12 residues. CDR3 sequence reads: CASSPGRGVVFF. The CDR3 bases are TGTGCCAGCAGCCCAGGGAGGGGGGTGGTATTCTTC.

The chain has TRBV11-2 and TRBJ2-3; 7 bases line up with TRBD2. V lost 4 bases and J lost 6; bases outside the gene matches: 4. The CDR3 is made up of 13 amino acids. Germline V gene sequence: CDR1 SGHAT, CDR2 FQNNGV. The DNA for the CDR3 is TGTGCCAGCAGCTACCGGGGGGATGATACGCAGTATTTT. This sequence encodes CASSYRGDDTQYF.

The chain uses TRBV30 and TRBJ1-5; D not certain. The CDR3 loop spans 15 amino acids. V was shortened by 0 bases and J by 0 bases, with 9 bases between the two germline ends. Germline V gene sequence: CDR1 GTSNPN, CDR2 SVGIG (reference sequence). This CDR3 is CAWSVGPYSNQPQHF. CDR3 nucleotides: TGTGCCTGGAGTGTGGGCCCCTATAGCAATCAGCCCCAGCATTTT.

The genes are TRBV7-2 and TRBJ1-1; D is unclear. Trimming took off 2 bases at V and 6 bases at J, with 16 bases between the two ends. Germline V lookup: CDR1 SGHTA, CDR2 FQGNSA. This CDR3 comprises 15 residues. The DNA for the CDR3 is TGTGCCAGCAGCTTAAATCCGGGAGGGTGGGCTGAAGCTTTCTTT. Translating it yields CASSLNPGGWAEAFF.

CDR3 coding DNA: TGTGCCAGCAGCTCTCTGACAGGGGTGAATGAAGCTTTCTTT. Its protein product is CASSSLTGVNEAFF. This rearrangement joins TRBV7-9 to TRBJ1-1, with TRBD1 matching over 8 bases. V lost 4 bases and J lost 7; bases outside the gene matches: 8. This CDR3 comprises 14 residues. Germline loops: CDR1 SEHNR, CDR2 FQNEAQ (reference sequence).

The chain combines TRBV7-2 with TRBJ2-2; 7 positions agree with TRBD1. The germline CDR1 and CDR2 sequences are SGHTA and FQGNSA. This CDR3 has 15 amino acids. V shed 5 bases and J 1 base; nucleotides not matched to a gene: 4. DNA for the CDR3: TGTGCCAGCAGCCTGGGACAGATGAACACCGGGGAGCTGTTTTTT. Translation: CASSLGQMNTGELFF.

The V call is TRBV4-1, the J call TRBJ1-2, with D possibly being TRBD1 (6 bases). Trimming shortened V by 1 base and J by 5 bases, and 11 bases separated the two germline ends. The CDR3 extends over 14 amino acids. Germline CDR1 MGHRA, CDR2 YSYEKL. CDR3 in DNA: TGCGCCAGCAGCCAAGGACAGGCCCTATATGGCTACACCTTC. Translating gives CASSQGQALYGYTF.

This clone appeared a single time. CDR3 amino acids: CASGLGGTSGKETQYF. The DNA of the CDR3 is TGTGCTAGTGGTTTGGGGGGGACTAGCGGTAAAGAGACCCAGTACTTC. The chain combines TRBV12-5 with TRBJ2-5, with TRBD2 matching 11 bases. This CDR3 contains 16 residues. With V trimmed by 1 base and J by 3 bases, 4 bases remained unmatched. The germline CDR1 and CDR2 sequences are LGHNT and FRNRAP.

J is TRBJ2-1 and V is TRBV13, with TRBD2 identical over 9 bases. Germline CDR1 is PRHDT and CDR2 is FYEKMQ (reference sequence). V dropped 5 bases and J dropped 2; count of bases not matched to a gene: 7. The CDR3 is 16 residues long. As DNA, the CDR3 is TGTGCCAGCAGCCCCCCGGGACTAGCAGCCTACAATGAGCAGTTCTTC. Its protein product is CASSPPGLAAYNEQFF.

The chain joins TRBV5-4 to TRBJ2-7, with D maybe TRBD1 (5 bases). Trimming shortened V by 4 bases and J by 2 bases, and 19 bases separated the two germline ends. The length of the CDR3 is 16 residues. Germline-derived CDR1 and CDR2 are SGHNT and YYREEE (reference sequence). CDR3 protein: CASSPSGPGPPYEQYF. The CDR3 DNA reads as TGTGCCAGCAGCCCCTCTGGCCCAGGGCCCCCCTACGAGCAGTACTTC.

The chain links TRBV30 to TRBJ1-2; TRBD1 matches 10 bases. With V trimmed by 6 bases and J by 8 bases, 9 bases remained unmatched. The CDR3 is made up of 13 amino acids. CDR1 is GTSNPN and CDR2 is SVGIG in the germline V gene (reference sequence). CDR3 bases: TGTGCCTGCACCGGGACAGGGGTGGGCGGCTACACCTTC. This codes for CACTGTGVGGYTF.

There are a few counts of this clone. The rearrangement joins TRBV5-1 to TRBJ1-3, with D perhaps matching TRBD1 (6 bases). This CDR3 has 15 residues. Trimming cost V 4 bases and J 0 bases, with 11 bases left between them. CDR1 is SGHRS, CDR2 YFSETQ, per germline. The CDR3 nucleotides are TGCGCCAGCAGCGTACAGGGTGACTCTGGAAACACCATATATTTT. Its translation: CASSVQGDSGNTIYF.

The CDR3 loop is CASSGQADHYGYTF. CDR3 in DNA: TGTGCCAGCAGCGGACAGGCGGATCACTATGGCTACACCTTC. V is TRBV28 and J is TRBJ1-2; TRBD1 aligns across 7 bases. Germline CDR1 reads MDHEN; CDR2 reads SYDVKM. The CDR3 totals 14 residues. The V segment lost 6 bases and the J segment 3 bases; nucleotides outside the gene matches: 7.

V and J are TRBV9 and TRBJ1-3, with 8 bases aligning to TRBD1. CDR3 length: 14 residues. CDR1 is SGDLS and CDR2 is YYNGEE in the germline V gene. V lost 0 bases, J lost 4 bases, and 0 bases stayed unmatched. This chain's CDR3 is CASSVGTGGNTIYF. In DNA, the CDR3 is TGTGCCAGCAGCGTAGGGACAGGGGGAAACACCATATATTTT.

The chain uses TRBV30 and TRBJ1-2; D remains unclear. Germline V CDR1 and CDR2: GTSNPN, SVGIG (reference sequence). Trimming cost V 1 base and J 7 bases, with 13 bases left between them. The CDR3 runs 13 residues. CDR3 DNA sequence: TGTGCCTGGAGTGGCCAGGCTGCGGGTGGCTACACCTTC. Protein sequence: CAWSGQAAGGYTF.

This sequence joins TRBV27 and TRBJ1-5; the match to TRBD1 covers 9 bases. Germline V gene lookup returns CDR1 MNHEY and CDR2 SMNVEV (reference sequence). This CDR3 is built from 15 residues. V lost 5 bases to trimming and J lost 1 base; unmatched junction nucleotides: 3. The chain's CDR3 is CASSRTGESNQPQHF. CDR3 in DNA: TGTGCCAGCAGTCGGACAGGGGAAAGCAATCAGCCCCAGCATTTT.

This clone appeared a single time. The chain recombines TRBV7-3 with TRBJ1-2; D possibly corresponds to TRBD1 (6 bases). Germline V gene sequence: CDR1 SGHTA, CDR2 FQGTGA. With 2 bases removed from V and 2 bases from J, the gap between germline ends came to 6 bases. This CDR3 contains 13 residues. The CDR3 coding sequence is TGTGCCAGCAGCTTAGGACAGAACTATGGCTACACCTTC. This gives the protein CASSLGQNYGYTF.

The gene calls are TRBV9 and TRBJ2-5, with 9 positions matching TRBD2. Germline V gene sequence: CDR1 SGDLS, CDR2 YYNGEE. V shed 3 bases and J 5 bases; nucleotides not matched to a gene: 5. This CDR3 region has 14 residues. DNA for the CDR3: TGTGCCAGCAGCGGGACTAGCGCGTCGGAGACCCAGTACTTC. This sequence encodes CASSGTSASETQYF.

The chain has TRBV10-3 and TRBJ1-2; D unresolved. From germline, CDR1 is ENHRY and CDR2 SYGVKD. V lost 6 bases and J 4 bases, leaving 9 bases between the germline ends. The CDR3 has 12 residues. The CDR3 sequence is CAIRAEGYGYTF. CDR3 DNA: TGTGCCATCAGAGCGGAGGGCTATGGCTACACCTTC.

This chain links TRBV5-4 with TRBJ1-3; TRBD1 might be the D (5 bases). Per the germline V gene, CDR1 is SGHNT and CDR2 is YYREEE (reference sequence). The length of the CDR3 is 14 residues. The ends were cut back, 4 bases at V and 4 bases at J, with 12 bases in the middle. The CDR3 sequence is CASSLGGGGNTIYF. The CDR3 nucleotides are TGTGCCAGCAGCCTCGGGGGTGGAGGAAACACCATATATTTT.